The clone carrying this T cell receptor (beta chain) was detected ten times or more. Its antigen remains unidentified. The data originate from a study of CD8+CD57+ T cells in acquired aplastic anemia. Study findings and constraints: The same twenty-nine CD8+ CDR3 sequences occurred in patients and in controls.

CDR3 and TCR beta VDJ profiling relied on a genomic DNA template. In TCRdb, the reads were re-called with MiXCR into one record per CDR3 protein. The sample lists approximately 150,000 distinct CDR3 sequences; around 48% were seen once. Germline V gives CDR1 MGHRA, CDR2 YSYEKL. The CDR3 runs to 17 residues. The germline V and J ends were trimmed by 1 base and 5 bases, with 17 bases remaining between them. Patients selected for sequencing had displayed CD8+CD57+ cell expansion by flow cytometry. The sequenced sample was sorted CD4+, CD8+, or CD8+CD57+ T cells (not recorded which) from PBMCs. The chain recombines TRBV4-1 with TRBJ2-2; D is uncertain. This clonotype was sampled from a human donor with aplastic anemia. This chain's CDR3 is CASSQVDMGFWTGELFF. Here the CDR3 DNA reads TGCGCCAGCAGCCAAGTTGACATGGGCTTTTGGACCGGGGAGCTGTTTTTT.